This TCR beta chain came from a study of a mutant IDH1 vaccine in newly diagnosed glioma. Findings and limits, study-wide: Alterations occurring in top peripheral T cell clonotypes seemed unrelated to pseudoprogression. A vaccine-induced immune response developed in around 92% of the patients.

Points on this clone: Its matching antigen is unknown.

Time point described: week 11, during vaccination. All doses held 300 ug of mutant IDH1 20-mer peptide, with topical imiquimod. New IDH1-mutant, ATRX-lost WHO grade 3 or 4 astrocytomas occurred in donors. Produced via immunoSEQ multiplex PCR; TCRdb's table is partial and in-frame only. The table lists around 53,000 clones, 91% of them singletons. Germline-derived CDR1 and CDR2 are SGHVS and FNYEAQ. CDR3 length: 16 amino acids. With V trimmed by 1 base and J by 3 bases, 6 bases remained unmatched. The source material was PBMCs, sampled from a glioma patient whose treatment included an IDH1 peptide vaccine. The clonotype comes from a man in his fifties with glioma. The rearrangement uses TRBV7-6 and TRBJ2-1; TRBD2 matches at 7 bases. The CDR3 spells CASSLETRDYYNEQFF. DNA of the CDR3: TGTGCCAGCAGCTTAGAAACCCGGGACTACTACAATGAGCAGTTCTTC.